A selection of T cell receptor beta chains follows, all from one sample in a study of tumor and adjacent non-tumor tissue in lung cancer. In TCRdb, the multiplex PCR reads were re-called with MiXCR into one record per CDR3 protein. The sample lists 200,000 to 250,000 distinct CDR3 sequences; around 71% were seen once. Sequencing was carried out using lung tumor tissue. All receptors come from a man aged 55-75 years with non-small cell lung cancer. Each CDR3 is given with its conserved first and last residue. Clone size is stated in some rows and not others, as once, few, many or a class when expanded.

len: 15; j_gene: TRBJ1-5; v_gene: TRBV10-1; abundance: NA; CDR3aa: CASRRLRTEHHPQHF
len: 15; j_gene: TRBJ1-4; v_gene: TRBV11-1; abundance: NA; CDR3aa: CARSPRRESSEKLFF
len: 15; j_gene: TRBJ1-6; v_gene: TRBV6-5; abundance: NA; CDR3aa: CASSYLGSYNSPLDF
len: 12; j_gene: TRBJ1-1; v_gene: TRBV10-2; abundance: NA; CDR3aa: CASVDPNTEAFF
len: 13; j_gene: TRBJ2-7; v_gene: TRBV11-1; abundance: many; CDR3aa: CASSPQSSYEQYF
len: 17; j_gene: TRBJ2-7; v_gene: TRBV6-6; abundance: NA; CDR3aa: CASSYSRVTCSGDEQYF
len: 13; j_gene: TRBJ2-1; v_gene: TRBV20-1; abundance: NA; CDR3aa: CSAIGAYVHEQFF
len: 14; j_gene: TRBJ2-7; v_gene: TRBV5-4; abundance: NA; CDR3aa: CVSSYGTYIYEQYF
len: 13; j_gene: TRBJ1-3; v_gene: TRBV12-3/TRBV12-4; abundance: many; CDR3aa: CASSLVSKNTIYF
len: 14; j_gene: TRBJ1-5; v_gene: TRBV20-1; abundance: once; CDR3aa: CGVRGRTGAEPQHF
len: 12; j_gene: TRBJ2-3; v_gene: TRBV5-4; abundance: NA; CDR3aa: CASSLSLDMLYF
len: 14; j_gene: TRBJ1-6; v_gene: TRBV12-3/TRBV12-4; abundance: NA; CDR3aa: CASTQGRGVRPLHF
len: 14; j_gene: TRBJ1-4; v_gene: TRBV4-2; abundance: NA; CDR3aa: CVRGTGGVNEKLFF
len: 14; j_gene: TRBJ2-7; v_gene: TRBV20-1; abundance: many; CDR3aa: CSASRTGASYEQYF
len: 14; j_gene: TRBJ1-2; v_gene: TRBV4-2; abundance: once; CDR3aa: CTSSQDYQNYGYTF
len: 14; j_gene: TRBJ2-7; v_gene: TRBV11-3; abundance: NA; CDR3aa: CASSLLAGGLELYF
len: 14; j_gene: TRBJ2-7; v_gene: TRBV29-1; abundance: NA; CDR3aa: CSVIRVGRAYEHYF
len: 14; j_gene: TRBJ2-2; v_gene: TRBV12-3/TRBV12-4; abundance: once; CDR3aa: CTNSPQGAGGELFF
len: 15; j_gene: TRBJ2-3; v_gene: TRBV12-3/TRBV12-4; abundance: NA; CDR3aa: CVSRQGLIAGDTQYF
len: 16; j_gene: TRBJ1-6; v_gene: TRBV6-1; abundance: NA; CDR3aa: CASSDILTRDNSPLQF
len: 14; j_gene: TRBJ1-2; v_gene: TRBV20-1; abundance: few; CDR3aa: CSAPIGQGVYGYTF
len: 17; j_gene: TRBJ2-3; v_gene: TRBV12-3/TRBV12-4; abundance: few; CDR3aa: CASSFGQLAVSTDTQYF
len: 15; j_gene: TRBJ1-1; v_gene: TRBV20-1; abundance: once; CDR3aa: CSTRYTGRGGTEAFF
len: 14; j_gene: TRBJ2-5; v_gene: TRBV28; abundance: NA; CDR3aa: CASSPLAGKETQYF
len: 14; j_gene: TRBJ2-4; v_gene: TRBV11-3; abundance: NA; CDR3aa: CASSLGLGENFQYF
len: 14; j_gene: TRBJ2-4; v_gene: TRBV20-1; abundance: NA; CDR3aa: CSARVAPGQNIQYF
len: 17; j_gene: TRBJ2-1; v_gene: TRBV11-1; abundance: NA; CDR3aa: CARSESYSGGAYNEQLF
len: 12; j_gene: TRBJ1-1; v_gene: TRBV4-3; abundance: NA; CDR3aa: CVSSRDGTEAFF
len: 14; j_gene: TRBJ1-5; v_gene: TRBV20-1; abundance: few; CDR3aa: CTASVGTKNQPQHF
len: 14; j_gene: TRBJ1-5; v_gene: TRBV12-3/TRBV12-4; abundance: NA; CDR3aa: CASSYRTSYQPQHF
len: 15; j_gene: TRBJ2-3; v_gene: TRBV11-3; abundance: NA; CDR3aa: CDSSYGTPMGDTQYF
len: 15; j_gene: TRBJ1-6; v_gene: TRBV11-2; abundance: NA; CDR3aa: CASSLERCSSSHLHF
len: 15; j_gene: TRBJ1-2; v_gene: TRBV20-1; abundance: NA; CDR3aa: CSARELAGQNGGYTF
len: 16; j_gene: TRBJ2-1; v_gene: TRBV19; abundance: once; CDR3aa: CVSSIDQGASYNEQFF
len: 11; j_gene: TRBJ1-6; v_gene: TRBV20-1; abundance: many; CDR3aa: CSARNNSPLHF
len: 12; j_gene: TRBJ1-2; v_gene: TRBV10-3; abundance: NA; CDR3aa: CAISGQGDGYTF
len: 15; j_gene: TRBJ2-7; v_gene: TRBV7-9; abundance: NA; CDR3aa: CASSPWETGGWEQYF
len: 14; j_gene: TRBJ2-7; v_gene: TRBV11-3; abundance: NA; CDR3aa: CASSPGGEDYEQCF
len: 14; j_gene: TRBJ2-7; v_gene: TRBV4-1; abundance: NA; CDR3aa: CASSHGQGEREQYF
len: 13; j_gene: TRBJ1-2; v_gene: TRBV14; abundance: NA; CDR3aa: CARSQDRAYGYTF
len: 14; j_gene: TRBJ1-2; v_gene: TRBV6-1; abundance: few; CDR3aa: CASSVGGRDYGYTF
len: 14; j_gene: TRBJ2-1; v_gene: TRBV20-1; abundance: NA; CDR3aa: CSAMRAGGYNEQFF
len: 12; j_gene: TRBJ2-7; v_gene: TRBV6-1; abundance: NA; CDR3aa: CASSEAQREQYF
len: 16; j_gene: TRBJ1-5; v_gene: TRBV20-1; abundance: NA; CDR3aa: CSTRARTCHSNQPQHF
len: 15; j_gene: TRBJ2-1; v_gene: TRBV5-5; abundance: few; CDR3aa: CASSSQTSGSNEQFF
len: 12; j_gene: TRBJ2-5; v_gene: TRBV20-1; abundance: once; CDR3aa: CSVTRGQETQYF